This T cell receptor (beta chain) was recorded in a study of beta chain features in type 1 diabetes. The study, taken as a whole, reports: Researchers report that Type 1 diabetes patients had moderately but significantly shorter TCRB CDR3s across all four CD4+ subsets.

As every portion of the isolated RNA was reverse transcribed, the sequencing read expressed TCRB transcripts. Measured with immunoSEQ multiplex PCR; TCRdb has only the in-frame clones, and not every one. The table records about 160,000 clones, roughly 7.1% of them present only once. With respect to this clone: Its antigen is not known.

Germline CDR1 is SNHLY and CDR2 is FYNNEI. The CDR3 has 12 amino acids. V shed 6 bases, J shed 4 bases, and the junction held 2 bases outside the gene matches. The clonotype was recovered from a woman aged 40 to 49 with type 1 diabetes. Input material: central memory CD4+ T cells from blood. V and J are TRBV2 and TRBJ2-7; TRBD1 matches 8 bases. The CDR3 loop reads CASRTGEYEQYF. The CDR3 nucleotides read TGTGCCAGCAGGACAGGGGAGTACGAGCAGTACTTC.